One and the same sample provided the 20 T cell receptor gamma chains below, sequenced in a study of Vδ1+ human thymocytes. Notes on the study in general: In the thymus, TRG and TRD repertoires looked highly polyclonal with Gaussian CDR3 lengths.

The antigens for these receptors are not known. RNA was extracted from the cells and then reverse transcribed. The CDR3 regions were amplified by multiplex PCR from V-gene primers to a constant-region primer. TCRdb re-called clones from the multiplex PCR reads using CATT. The table has about 22,000 gamma-chain clones, around 13% seen once; the top ten hold roughly 2%. Sequencing was performed on Vdelta1+ gamma-delta thymocytes from the thymus. Sample subset: FACS-sorted CD3+ TCRalphabeta- TCRVdelta1+ TCRVdelta2- thymocytes. The receptors were sampled from a child under three years old who had congenital heart surgery.

The chain carries TRGV3 and TRGJ1 or TRGJ2. The CDR3 contains 15 residues. Trimming at V came to 0 bases and at J to 3 bases, leaving 8 bases not matched to a gene. Germline V CDR1 and CDR2: VTNTFY, YDVSTARD (reference sequence). The CDR3 DNA is TGTGCCACCTGGGACAGGCCTGGAGTTTATTATAAGAAACTCTTT. Its protein is CATWDRPGVYYKKLF.

A note on this clone: Other DNA sequences from this sample encode an identical CDR3 as well. The J gene is TRGJ1 or TRGJ2, the V gene TRGV2. CDR1 and CDR2 (germline): EGSNGY, YDSYNSKV. The CDR3 runs to 13 residues. With V trimmed by 2 bases and J by 4 bases, 5 bases remained unmatched. DNA of the CDR3: TGTGCCACCTGGGACGCCGACTATTATAAGAAACTCTTT. This gives the protein CATWDADYYKKLF.

This rearrangement joins TRGV9 to TRGJ1 or TRGJ2. The germline V gene encodes CDR1 GITISATS and CDR2 ISYDGTV (reference sequence). This CDR3 is 14 amino acids long. The J segment lost 4 bases and the V segment lost 3 bases, leaving 9 bases of the junction unmatched. CDR3 DNA: TGTGCCTTGTGGGAGTTGCAGAGATATTATAAGAAACTCTTT. Encoded protein: CALWELQRYYKKLF.

This clone was seen a handful of times. The rearrangement uses TRGV2 and TRGJP1. CDR3 length: 14 residues. Germline-derived CDR1 and CDR2 are EGSNGY and YDSYNSKV. V lost 1 base and J lost 1; bases outside the gene matches: 0. CDR3 loop: CATWDGTTGWFKIF. The CDR3 nucleotides are TGTGCCACCTGGGACGGTACCACTGGTTGGTTCAAGATATTT.

The chain couples TRGV5 to TRGJP2. The V and J ends lost 0 bases and 0 bases, in that order; junction bases with no gene match: 4. CDR1 is VINAFY, CDR2 YDVSNSKD, per germline. The CDR3 is 16 amino acids. The CDR3 here is CATWDRRDSSDWIKTF. The CDR3 region has the DNA TGTGCCACCTGGGACAGGCGCGATAGTAGTGATTGGATCAAGACGTTT.

This clone was counted only a few times. The V gene is TRGV5, the J gene TRGJ1 or TRGJ2. After removal of 0 bases from V and 3 bases from J, the junction contained 5 bases not matched to a gene. This CDR3 comprises 14 residues. Germline V lookup: CDR1 VINAFY, CDR2 YDVSNSKD. CDR3 sequence (DNA): TGTGCCACCTGGGACAGGTCTGGTTATTATAAGAAACTCTTT. Translation gives CATWDRSGYYKKLF.

This clone was observed a few times. Its ends do not fully match the called genes, so a read error is possible. This CDR3 is also generated by other DNA sequences in the sample. The chain links TRGV2 to TRGJ1 or TRGJ2. Germline lookup yields CDR1 EGSNGY and CDR2 YDSYNSKV. The CDR3 runs 14 residues. CDR3 residues: CATWDGPARPKKLF. Written as DNA, the CDR3 is TGTGCCACTTGGGACGGGCCGGCCAGGCCCAAGAAACTCTTT.

The chain links TRGV2 to TRGJ1 or TRGJ2. The CDR3 has 13 amino acids. Germline V CDR1 and CDR2: EGSNGY, YDSYNSKV. Trimming cost V 0 bases and J 12 bases; bases outside gene matches: 11. CDR3 bases: TGTGCCACCTGGGACGGGCCGAGGTCGAGGAAACTCTTT. Amino acids: CATWDGPRSRKLF.

In this sample, this clone turned up a few times. The rearrangement joins TRGV4 to TRGJ1 or TRGJ2. The CDR3 totals 10 residues. The germline gives CDR1 EGSTGY, CDR2 YDSYTSSV. The V segment lost 9 bases and the J segment 7 bases; nucleotides outside the gene matches: 6. The CDR3, as DNA: TGTGCCACCCAGAGCTATAAGAAACTCTTT. It codes for CATQSYKKLF.

The chain uses TRGV5 and TRGJ1 or TRGJ2. There are 15 residues in the CDR3. V was pared by 0 bases and J by 3 bases, with 8 bases of the junction left unmatched. Germline loops: CDR1 VINAFY, CDR2 YDVSNSKD. CDR3 coding DNA: TGTGCCACCTGGGACAGGCAGGGGATTTATTATAAGAAACTCTTT. Translated, it gives CATWDRQGIYYKKLF.

Concerning this clone: At one end, the junction sequence differs from germline, possibly due to a read error. The same CDR3 also results from other DNA sequences found in this sample. This rearrangement joins TRGV4 to TRGJP2. Germline V lookup: CDR1 EGSTGY, CDR2 YDSYTSSV. The CDR3 has 14 amino acids. CDR3 nucleotide sequence: TGCGCCACCTGGGAGAGAAGTAGTGATTGGATCAAGACGTTT. Translated, it gives CATWERSSDWIKTF.

This clone has more than one count but fewer than ten. V usage is TRGV2 and J usage is TRGJ1 or TRGJ2. CDR3 size: 16 residues. CDR1 is EGSNGY and CDR2 is YDSYNSKV in the germline V gene. V was clipped by 0 bases and J by 2 bases; unmatched bases: 10. CDR3 in amino acids: CATWDGGLGYYYKKLF. Written as DNA, the CDR3 is TGTGCCACCTGGGACGGGGGGCTTGGTTATTATTATAAGAAACTCTTT.

This clone occurred a few times. The V call is TRGV9, the J call TRGJP. The germline V gene has CDR1 GITISATS and CDR2 ISYDGTV (reference sequence). The CDR3 covers 17 residues. V lost 5 bases to trimming and J lost 4 bases; unmatched junction nucleotides: 8. The CDR3 DNA follows: TGTGCCTTGTGGGTCCGGCCCCAAGAGTTGGGCAAAAAAATCAAGGTATTT. Protein sequence: CALWVRPQELGKKIKVF.

V gene TRGV4 combines with J gene TRGJP2. CDR1 is EGSTGY and CDR2 is YDSYTSSV in the germline V gene. Trimming cost V 4 bases and J 5 bases; bases outside gene matches: 4. The CDR3 has 13 amino acids. The DNA for the CDR3 is TGTGCCACCTGGGAATTAAGTGATTGGATCAAGACGTTT. Residues: CATWELSDWIKTF.

This clone has only a few counts. The V gene is TRGV2, the J gene TRGJ1 or TRGJ2. J was trimmed by 7 bases and V by 0 bases; bases with no gene match: 6. The CDR3 consists of 13 residues. The germline V gene encodes CDR1 EGSNGY and CDR2 YDSYNSKV. In DNA, the CDR3 is TGTGCCACCTGGGACGGGCAGGAGTATAAGAAACTCTTT. It is translated as CATWDGQEYKKLF.

As for this clone: Additional DNA sequences in this sample encode the identical CDR3. The V gene is TRGV8, the J gene TRGJP1. The CDR3 consists of 15 residues. CDR1 and CDR2 from the germline V gene are VENAVY and YDSYNSRV. Trimming cost V 0 bases and J 2 bases; bases outside gene matches: 3. Here the CDR3 DNA reads TGTGCCACCTGGGATAGGCGGACCACTGGTTGGTTCAAGATATTT. It yields the protein CATWDRRTTGWFKIF.

V and J are TRGV9 and TRGJ1 or TRGJ2. The V and J ends lost 2 bases and 4 bases, in that order; junction bases with no gene match: 8. From germline, CDR1 is GITISATS and CDR2 ISYDGTV (reference sequence). This CDR3 has 14 residues. The CDR3 DNA reads TGTGCCTTGTGGGAGGGCGCGAAGTATTATAAGAAACTCTTT. Its translation is CALWEGAKYYKKLF.

The J gene is TRGJ1 or TRGJ2, the V gene TRGV4. Germline assignment: CDR1 EGSTGY and CDR2 YDSYTSSV. After removal of 1 base from V and 4 bases from J, the junction contained 16 bases not matched to a gene. This CDR3 comprises 17 residues. DNA of the CDR3: TGTGCCACCTGGGATGGATTTCCCGATTCACTCTATTATAAGAAACTCTTT. It is translated as CATWDGFPDSLYYKKLF.

J is TRGJ1 or TRGJ2 and V is TRGV4. Germline CDR1 EGSTGY, CDR2 YDSYTSSV. With 4 bases clipped from V and 8 bases from J, the junction kept 5 bases outside the gene matches. The length of the CDR3 is 11 residues. The CDR3 loop reads CATWEPNKKLF. Here the CDR3 DNA reads TGTGCCACCTGGGAGCCGAATAAGAAACTCTTT.

This clone was found a few times. The V call is TRGV8, the J call TRGJ1 or TRGJ2. Germline V gene lookup returns CDR1 VENAVY and CDR2 YDSYNSRV. This CDR3 spans 11 amino acids. V lost 2 bases and J lost 11; bases outside the gene matches: 6. The chain's CDR3 is CATWDISEKLF. The CDR3 DNA reads TGTGCCACCTGGGATATTTCTGAGAAACTCTTT.